This T cell receptor beta chain was recovered during a study of cytomegalovirus exposure and HLA in healthy donors. Overall study: Of the donors genotyped, approximately 410 in all, less than 90% fell in the Caucasian-associated ancestry cluster. Overall study findings and caveats: In vitro, three CMV-associated chains proved specific for CMV antigens. According to a later analysis, most TCR beta chains associated with CMV appeared HLA-restricted.

This PCR relied on a set of 60 Vbeta primers and 13 Jbeta primers. Assay: immunoSEQ multiplex PCR; the TCRdb copy retains only in-frame clones and omits some. Of 98,000 or so clones in the sample, approximately 80% were seen once. CDR1 and CDR2 from the germline V gene are SGHTA and FQGNSA. There are 16 residues in the CDR3. Trimming shortened V by 4 bases and J by 4 bases, and 16 bases separated the two germline ends. For this clone: Its specificity is not known.

Sample: PBMCs. This chain connects TRBV7-2 to TRBJ1-4, with D maybe TRBD1 (6 bases). The clonotype comes from a middle-aged woman in good health and CMV-seronegative. The CDR3 region has the DNA TGTGCCAGCAGCTCTAGCGGGGGCAGGGTTAATGAAAAACTGTTTTTT. Amino acids: CASSSSGGRVNEKLFF.